Presented here are 17 T cell receptor beta chains from one specimen sequenced in a study of blood T cells in healthy people across ages. For the second PCR, which ran for roughly 7 to 11 cycles, a sample-barcoded 5' primer and a J-beta primer mix were used. TCRdb passed the 5' RACE reads through MiXCR, listing each CDR3 protein once. The sample consists of 700,000 to 900,000 distinct CDR3 sequences, 53% of them appearing once. The sample consisted of blood. The receptors come from a man at least 80 years old in good health.

This clonotype was picked up a small number of times. V is TRBV10-3 and J is TRBJ2-7, with D perhaps matching TRBD1 or TRBD2 (5 bases each). The CDR3 totals 13 residues. The germline gives CDR1 ENHRY, CDR2 SYGVKD. Trimming shortened V by 10 bases and J by 3 bases, and 16 bases separated the two germline ends. CDR3 protein: CATESGTDYEQYF. The CDR3 region has the DNA TGTGCCACAGAATCCGGGACGGACTACGAGCAGTACTTC.

The chain is built from TRBV9 and TRBJ1-2, with 10 bases matching TRBD1. With V trimmed by 0 bases and J by 3 bases, 11 bases remained unmatched. Germline-derived CDR1 and CDR2 are SGDLS and YYNGEE. The CDR3 is made up of 18 amino acids. The CDR3 coding sequence is TGTGCCAGCAGCGTAGGAAGGACAGGGGGGGGACTAGACTATGGCTACACCTTC. This translates into CASSVGRTGGGLDYGYTF.

The table lists this clonotype with a few counts. The gene calls are TRBV6-1 and TRBJ2-7; a possible D gene is TRBD1 (5 bases). The CDR3 is 12 residues long. The germline CDR1 and CDR2 sequences are MNHNS and SASEGT. V lost 5 bases, J lost 3 bases, and 8 bases lay in between. The CDR3 spells CASSPGHYEQYF. The DNA for the CDR3 is TGTGCCAGCAGTCCCGGACACTACGAGCAGTACTTC.

J is TRBJ1-2 and V is TRBV12-3 or TRBV12-4, with a weak D call TRBD1 (6 bases). The V end lost 6 bases, the J end lost 3 bases, and 11 bases lay between the germline ends. This CDR3 has 13 residues. CDR3 nucleotide sequence: TGTGCCAGCAGACGAGGGGGTGACTATGGCTACACCTTC. Translating gives CASRRGGDYGYTF.

To note about this clonotype: Sequence at one end of the junction differs from germline and may be a read error. The chain couples TRBV10-2 to TRBJ2-5, with unresolved D. Germline values: CDR1 WSHSY, CDR2 SAAADI. CDR3 size: 14 residues. CDR3 sequence reads: CPSSESPAIDEQYF. CDR3 nucleotides: TGCCCCAGCAGTGAGAGTCCAGCAATCGATGAGCAGTACTTC.

The J gene is TRBJ2-1, the V gene TRBV14; no clear D gene. CDR3 length: 15 residues. V lost 3 bases, J lost 9 bases, and 18 bases lay in between. Germline V gene sequence: CDR1 SGHDN, CDR2 FVKESK. The CDR3 DNA sequence: TGTGCCAGCAGCCACATGACCCGAACCCGAGCTGAGCAGTTCTTC. It translates to CASSHMTRTRAEQFF.

The V gene is TRBV6-2 or TRBV6-3, the J gene TRBJ2-4; D remains unclear. The J call may be mistaken, given a closer DNA end match to TRBJ2-7. The CDR3 consists of 14 residues. CDR1 MNHEY and CDR2 SVGEGT come from the germline V gene. CDR3 nucleotides: TGTGCCAGCAGTTACTCGAGGATCCAGGCCGAGCAGTACTTC. Protein product: CASSYSRIQAEQYF.

The table lists this clonotype with a few counts. Here the CDR3 reads CASSLLAGGPVEQYF. In DNA, the CDR3 is TGTGCCAGCAGTTTATTAGCGGGAGGGCCGGTCGAGCAGTACTTC. The V call is TRBV27, the J call TRBJ2-7, with TRBD2 identical over 11 bases. The junction had 5 bases not matched to a gene; V was cut back by 1 base and J by 6 bases. In germline, CDR1 is MNHEY, CDR2 SMNVEV (reference sequence). CDR3 length: 15 amino acids.

The J gene is TRBJ2-7, the V gene TRBV29-1; TRBD2 matches 10 bases. This CDR3 has 13 amino acids. Germline CDR1 is SQVTM and CDR2 is ANQGSEA. V was clipped by 7 bases and J by 7 bases; unmatched bases: 10. This CDR3 reads CSGTGLAVGEQYF. DNA for the CDR3: TGCAGCGGAACCGGACTAGCGGTAGGGGAGCAGTACTTC.

The genes are TRBV20-1 and TRBJ2-7; D possibly corresponds to TRBD2 (6 bases). Deletions cut 1 base from V and 6 bases from J, with 13 bases between. This CDR3 is built from 13 residues. Germline V lookup: CDR1 DFQATT, CDR2 SNEGSKA (reference sequence). The CDR3 sequence is CSARGRRGGEQYF. The CDR3 nucleotides read TGCAGTGCTAGAGGTCGAAGGGGAGGCGAGCAGTACTTC.

The chain combines TRBV6-1 with TRBJ1-1; D might be TRBD1 (5 bases). Germline V gene sequence: CDR1 MNHNS, CDR2 SASEGT. Trimming removed 2 bases from V and 0 bases from J, with 13 bases in between. CDR3 size: 16 residues. CDR3 DNA sequence: TGTGCCAGCAGTGAACCCGGGGACCCCATGAACACTGAAGCTTTCTTT. Protein product: CASSEPGDPMNTEAFF.

The gene calls are TRBV20-1 and TRBJ2-5; 11 bases are a match to TRBD2. The CDR3 sequence is 16 residues long. Germline V gene data show CDR1 as DFQATT and CDR2 as SNEGSKA (reference sequence). The V and J ends lost 4 bases and 5 bases, in that order; junction bases with no gene match: 12. CDR3 amino acids: CSATPASGRRQETQYF. In DNA, the CDR3 is TGCAGTGCTACCCCAGCTAGCGGGAGGCGGCAGGAGACCCAGTACTTC.

This clonotype has more than one count but fewer than ten. The rearrangement joins TRBV4-2 to TRBJ1-2; perhaps TRBD1 as D (5 bases). The CDR3 contains 15 residues. V was trimmed by 0 bases and J by 4 bases, leaving 12 bases between them. Germline CDR1 is LGHNA and CDR2 is YNFKEQ. CDR3: CASSQDAGTGYGYTF. The CDR3 region has the DNA TGTGCCAGCAGCCAAGATGCAGGGACCGGCTATGGCTACACCTTC.

This clonotype appeared a single time. The CDR3 spells CASSVDSMGDGAFF. Written as DNA, the CDR3 is TGTGCCAGCAGCGTAGATTCTATGGGGGATGGAGCGTTCTTC. The chain couples TRBV9 to TRBJ2-1; D may correspond to TRBD1 or TRBD2 (5 bases each). The V end was cut by 0 bases, the J end by 15 bases, with 19 bases between. The germline V gene has CDR1 SGDLS and CDR2 YYNGEE. The CDR3 runs 14 residues.

The CDR3 coding sequence is TGTGCCAGCAGTGAACCCGGACAGCTGTACCAAGAGACCCAGTTCTTC. Translation: CASSEPGQLYQETQFF. The genes are TRBV25-1 and TRBJ2-5, with D maybe TRBD1 (6 bases). The end of the DNA aligns better with TRBJ2-1, so the J call may be wrong. Germline V gene sequence: CDR1 MGHDK, CDR2 SYGVNS. The CDR3 is 16 residues long.

V and J are TRBV6-6 and TRBJ2-3, with D unresolved. With 5 bases removed from V and 0 bases from J, the gap between germline ends came to 9 bases. The CDR3 contains 14 residues. In germline, CDR1 is MNHNY, CDR2 SVGAGI (reference sequence). CDR3 nucleotide sequence: TGTGCCAGCAGTCTCTTAAGGAGCACAGATACGCAGTATTTT. Translation gives CASSLLRSTDTQYF.

This clonotype was observed a handful of times. The V gene is TRBV6-2 or TRBV6-3, the J gene TRBJ1-2; D possibly corresponds to TRBD1 (6 bases). Germline loops: CDR1 MNHEY, CDR2 SVGEGT. The V gene lost 7 bases and the J gene lost 4 bases, with 22 bases spanning the gap. The CDR3 is made up of 16 amino acids. The CDR3 here is CASNEEYRDGSYGYTF. The CDR3 nucleotides read TGTGCCAGCAACGAGGAGTACAGGGACGGGTCCTATGGCTACACCTTC.